Each of the 28 T cell receptor beta chains below was sequenced from the same sample in a study of neurological immune-mediated disorders. Time point of the sample: longitudinal time-point 2. TCRdb reprocessed the 5' RACE reads via MiXCR and lists one record per CDR3 protein. The data hold some 60,000 distinct CDR3 sequences, with more than 7.5% observed a single time. Sequencing was done on a sample of PBMCs. These receptors were collected from a man under 40 in good health.

The CDR3 is CASSYLDREWNQPQHF. In DNA form, the CDR3 reads TGTGCCAGCAGTTACCTGGACAGGGAGTGGAATCAGCCCCAGCATTTT. V gene TRBV6-6 combines with J gene TRBJ1-5; 8 nucleotides line up with TRBD1. CDR3 length: 16 residues. After removal of 2 bases from V and 4 bases from J, the junction contained 7 bases not matched to a gene. Germline CDR1 and CDR2: MNHNY and SVGAGI (reference sequence).

This clonotype was observed a few times. The chain couples TRBV7-2 to TRBJ2-3, with 7 bases fitting TRBD2. V lost 5 bases, J lost 2 bases, and 7 bases stayed unmatched. Germline-derived CDR1 and CDR2 are SGHTA and FQGNSA. The CDR3 length is 15 residues. This CDR3 is CASSKLASNTDTQYF. For the CDR3, the DNA is TGTGCCAGCAGCAAACTAGCGTCCAACACAGATACGCAGTATTTT. Supplemented by reference TRBV7-2 and TRBJ2-3, the full variable domain reads GAGVSQSPSNKVTEKGKDVELRCDPISGHTALYWYRQSLGQGLEFLIYFQGNSAPDKSGLPSDRFSAERTGGSVSTLTIQRTQQEDSAVYLCASSKLASNTDTQYFGPGTRLTVL.

This clonotype showed up many times. The chain couples TRBV7-8 to TRBJ2-1; a weak D match, TRBD2 (6 bases). The CDR3 contains 15 residues. V was cut by 2 bases and J by 7 bases, with 15 bases left in between. Looked up from germline, CDR1 is SGHVS and CDR2 is FQNEAQ. CDR3 loop: CASSLLVAGGNEQFF. Written as DNA, the CDR3 is TGTGCCAGCAGCTTACTGGTAGCTGGGGGGAATGAGCAGTTCTTC.

This clonotype was observed a single time. Because the CDR3 is missing its conserved closing phenylalanine or tryptophan, this is likely a read error. CDR3 DNA sequence: TGTGCCAGCAGCATATCCGGGGAGCTGTTTCTT. Its translation is CASSISGELFL. The gene calls are TRBV11-2 and TRBJ2-2; D is unresolved. Germline V lookup: CDR1 SGHAT, CDR2 FQNNGV. This CDR3 is built from 11 residues. The V gene lost 5 bases and the J gene lost 6 bases, with 4 bases spanning the gap.

This clonotype was picked up many times. The chain is built from TRBV20-1 and TRBJ1-5; 7 nucleotides line up with TRBD1. This CDR3 comprises 16 residues. CDR1 is DFQATT and CDR2 is SNEGSKA in the germline V gene (reference sequence). The trim removed 2 bases at V and 0 bases at J, leaving 7 bases unmatched. CDR3 in DNA: TGCAGTGCTAGACAAGGACAGGTACATAGCAATCAGCCCCAGCATTTT. It translates to CSARQGQVHSNQPQHF.

This clonotype was recorded at least ten times. The V call is TRBV20-1, the J call TRBJ2-1; 8 positions match TRBD1. The CDR3 has 17 amino acids. CDR1 is DFQATT, CDR2 SNEGSKA, per germline (reference sequence). Trimming took 0 bases from V and 0 from J; bases not matched to a gene: 7. The CDR3 sequence is CSAREDRARVSYNEQFF. CDR3 DNA: TGCAGTGCTAGAGAGGACAGGGCGCGTGTCTCCTACAATGAGCAGTTCTTC.

This clonotype was detected ten times or more. This chain connects TRBV20-1 to TRBJ2-1, with 7 bases fitting TRBD2. The germline CDR1 and CDR2 sequences are DFQATT and SNEGSKA (reference sequence). This CDR3 has 12 residues. Trimming at V came to 8 bases and at J to 8 bases, leaving 9 bases not matched to a gene. Written as DNA, the CDR3 is TGCAGTCCGAAGGGAGCGGGATATGAGCAGTTCTTC. Its protein product is CSPKGAGYEQFF.

This clonotype appeared many times. The chain uses TRBV9 and TRBJ2-2; D unclear. Germline CDR1 SGDLS, CDR2 YYNGEE. This CDR3 is built from 16 residues. V was trimmed by 6 bases and J by 4 bases, leaving 19 bases between them. The CDR3 coding sequence is TGTGCCAGCACCTCCGGCCTGGTCCACCTCACCGGGGAGCTGTTTTTT. This translates into CASTSGLVHLTGELFF. The entire variable domain, with the rest obtained from reference TRBV9 and TRBJ2-2, is as follows: DSGVTQTPKHLITATGQRVTLRCSPRSGDLSVYWYQQSLDQGLQFLIQYYNGEERAKGNILERFSAQQFPDLHSELNLSSLELGDSALYFCASTSGLVHLTGELFFGEGSRLTVL.

This clonotype showed up many times. The chain uses TRBV7-3 and TRBJ2-5; D might be TRBD1 (6 bases). Between the trimmed V and J ends, which lost 3 bases and 2 bases, there was a span of 16 bases. Germline V gene data show CDR1 as SGHTA and CDR2 as FQGTGA. The CDR3 runs 16 residues. This CDR3 reads CASSFFGQGSQETQYF. The DNA of the CDR3 is TGTGCCAGCAGCTTCTTCGGGCAGGGGTCTCAAGAGACCCAGTACTTC.

This clonotype showed up many times. This sequence joins TRBV20-1 and TRBJ1-5; no firm D call. Germline V gene sequence: CDR1 DFQATT, CDR2 SNEGSKA (reference sequence). Between the trimmed V and J ends, which lost 3 bases and 3 bases, there was a span of 15 bases. The CDR3 has 15 residues. CDR3 amino acids: CSARPSTGINQPQHF. As DNA, the CDR3 is TGCAGTGCTAGGCCATCGACTGGGATCAATCAGCCCCAGCATTTT.

This clonotype was picked up many times. The chain's CDR3 is CASSVATRRFGGTGELFF. CDR3 sequence (DNA): TGTGCCAGCAGCGTAGCTACCCGGAGGTTCGGGGGCACCGGGGAGCTGTTTTTT. The rearrangement joins TRBV9 to TRBJ2-2; D is perhaps TRBD2 (6 bases). CDR1 SGDLS and CDR2 YYNGEE come from the germline V gene. CDR3 size: 18 residues. V lost 0 bases and J 4 bases, leaving 19 bases between the germline ends.

In this sample, this clonotype turned up many times. The chain combines TRBV29-1 with TRBJ1-1; 11 nucleotides match TRBD1. Germline loops: CDR1 SQVTM, CDR2 ANQGSEA. This CDR3 region has 13 residues. V shed 8 bases, J shed 4 bases, and the junction held 6 bases outside the gene matches. The CDR3, as DNA: TGCAGCTCCTCCGGGACAGGGGGCACTGAAGCTTTCTTT. Translating gives CSSSGTGGTEAFF.

This clonotype was seen repeatedly, ten times or more. The gene calls are TRBV10-3 and TRBJ2-5; perhaps TRBD2 as D (6 bases). Germline V gene sequence: CDR1 ENHRY, CDR2 SYGVKD. V shed 4 bases and J shed 3 bases, with 12 bases lying between them. The CDR3 covers 14 residues. The CDR3 protein is CAISVGGPEETQYF. CDR3 in DNA: TGTGCCATCAGTGTCGGAGGGCCTGAAGAGACCCAGTACTTC.

The CDR3 loop is CASSSFGRTSDEQYF. The CDR3 DNA reads as TGTGCCAGCAGTTCTTTCGGTAGGACTAGCGACGAGCAGTACTTC. The chain has TRBV28 and TRBJ2-7; 9 bases line up with TRBD2. Trimming cost V 4 bases and J 5 bases; bases outside gene matches: 9. This CDR3 has 15 amino acids. Germline CDR1 and CDR2: MDHEN and SYDVKM.

This clonotype was observed many times. The chain is built from TRBV6-4 and TRBJ2-1; TRBD1 matches 8 bases. Losses at the gene ends were 1 base for V and 6 bases for J; bases not matched to a gene: 2. Germline lookup yields CDR1 MRHNA and CDR2 SNTAGT. The CDR3 extends over 14 amino acids. Here the CDR3 reads CASSDLTGGNEQFF. The CDR3 nucleotides read TGTGCCAGCAGTGACTTAACAGGGGGCAATGAGCAGTTCTTC.

This clonotype was observed many times. V gene TRBV7-2 combines with J gene TRBJ2-2, with a weak D call TRBD1 (5 bases). The CDR3 has 14 residues. Trimming removed 2 bases from V and 1 base from J, with 5 bases in between. Germline loops: CDR1 SGHTA, CDR2 FQGNSA. The CDR3 DNA sequence: TGTGCCAGCAGCTTACAGGGGAACACCGGGGAGCTGTTTTTT. Amino acid sequence: CASSLQGNTGELFF. Full variable domain (outside the CDR3, taken from reference TRBV7-2 and TRBJ2-2): GAGVSQSPSNKVTEKGKDVELRCDPISGHTALYWYRQSLGQGLEFLIYFQGNSAPDKSGLPSDRFSAERTGGSVSTLTIQRTQQEDSAVYLCASSLQGNTGELFFGEGSRLTVL.

V gene TRBV5-1 combines with J gene TRBJ2-7; D perhaps matches TRBD1 (5 bases). The V gene lost 5 bases and the J gene lost 4 bases, with 13 bases spanning the gap. There are 13 residues in the CDR3. Germline loops: CDR1 SGHRS, CDR2 YFSETQ. CDR3 sequence: CASSSTGPYEQYF. CDR3 nucleotide sequence: TGCGCCAGCAGTTCTACAGGTCCGTACGAGCAGTACTTC.

The sample holds many counts of this clonotype. The V and J genes are TRBV10-3 and TRBJ1-1, with D possibly being TRBD1 (6 bases). The germline gives CDR1 ENHRY, CDR2 SYGVKD. Trimming left V 2 bases short and J 4 bases short, with 14 bases between. The CDR3 has 15 amino acids. The CDR3: CAISEIESGATEAFF. The CDR3 bases are TGTGCCATCAGTGAGATCGAATCGGGGGCCACTGAAGCTTTCTTT.

The table lists this clonotype with many counts. The genes are TRBV20-1 and TRBJ2-2, with unresolved D. Deletions cut 3 bases from V and 3 bases from J, with 8 bases between. The CDR3 contains 13 residues. Germline CDR1 reads DFQATT; CDR2 reads SNEGSKA (reference sequence). CDR3 sequence reads: CSASRPYTGELFF. The CDR3, as DNA: TGCAGTGCTAGTCGGCCGTACACCGGGGAGCTGTTTTTT.

In this sample, this clonotype turned up many times. The chain employs TRBV28 and TRBJ1-1; no definite D call. Trimming took 4 bases from V and 6 from J, leaving 9 bases between them. Germline-derived CDR1 and CDR2 are MDHEN and SYDVKM. The CDR3 is 12 amino acids. CDR3 sequence: CASSSLGAEAFF. Written as DNA, the CDR3 is TGTGCCAGCAGTTCCCTCGGAGCTGAAGCTTTCTTT.

The sample holds many counts of this clonotype. This chain connects TRBV28 to TRBJ1-2, with no clear D. Trimming pared 3 bases from V and 0 bases from J, leaving 8 bases between. This CDR3 is 14 amino acids long. CDR1 MDHEN and CDR2 SYDVKM come from the germline V gene. The CDR3 is CASSFPAANYGYTF. CDR3 in DNA: TGTGCCAGCAGTTTCCCCGCAGCTAACTATGGCTACACCTTC.

Ten or more counts support this clonotype. The chain couples TRBV10-3 to TRBJ2-7; D perhaps matches TRBD1 (6 bases). The CDR3 loop spans 11 amino acids. The germline V gene encodes CDR1 ENHRY and CDR2 SYGVKD. V was trimmed by 9 bases and J by 2 bases, leaving 8 bases between them. CDR3 protein: CAIAGAYEQYF. The DNA for the CDR3 is TGTGCCATTGCAGGGGCCTACGAGCAGTACTTC.

This clonotype was recorded many times. The gene calls are TRBV12-3 or TRBV12-4 and TRBJ1-3, with 7 bases aligning to TRBD1. V gave up 5 bases and J gave up 2 bases; unmatched junction bases: 3. This CDR3 spans 14 amino acids. The CDR3 DNA reads as TGTGCCAGCAGTCCAGGGGGGGCTGGAAACACCATATATTTT. This sequence encodes CASSPGGAGNTIYF.

This clonotype has at least ten counts. The chain couples TRBV29-1 to TRBJ2-1; 11 bases line up with TRBD1. Trimming took 3 bases from V and 8 from J; bases not matched to a gene: 3. The CDR3 sequence is 13 residues long. CDR1 and CDR2 (germline): SQVTM, ANQGSEA. CDR3 nucleotides: TGCAGCGTTGAGGGGACAGGGGGAGATGAGCAGTTCTTC. Its translation is CSVEGTGGDEQFF.

This clonotype has at least ten counts. The rearrangement joins TRBV20-1 to TRBJ2-1, with 7 nucleotides matching TRBD1. V lost 5 bases, J lost 10 bases, and 14 bases stayed unmatched. Germline V gene lookup returns CDR1 DFQATT and CDR2 SNEGSKA (reference sequence). CDR3 length equals 14 residues. The CDR3: CSAPDWTGGIEQFF. CDR3 DNA sequence: TGCAGTGCTCCGGACTGGACAGGAGGCATAGAGCAGTTCTTC.

Concerning this clonotype: One base away lies a much larger clone, so this may be a sequencing read error. The CDR3 region has the DNA TGTGCCAGCACCCCATCCGGGACTAGCGGGATAGATACGCAGTATTTT. Protein sequence: CASTPSGTSGIDTQYF. V and J are TRBV12-3 or TRBV12-4 and TRBJ2-3, with 13 bases aligning to TRBD2. The CDR3 is 16 amino acids. V was pared by 7 bases and J by 5 bases, with 9 bases of the junction left unmatched.

This clonotype was observed many times. The chain recombines TRBV7-8 with TRBJ1-1, with D perhaps matching TRBD1 (6 bases). The germline V and J ends were trimmed by 5 bases and 5 bases, with 12 bases remaining between them. The CDR3 totals 13 residues. The germline CDR1 and CDR2 sequences are SGHVS and FQNEAQ. The CDR3 loop reads CASSIRGWTEAFF. For the CDR3, the DNA is TGTGCCAGCAGCATCAGGGGCTGGACTGAAGCTTTCTTT.

This clonotype came up many times. The V gene is TRBV27, the J gene TRBJ1-2; perhaps TRBD1 as D (5 bases). This CDR3 spans 15 amino acids. V lost 4 bases and J 2 bases, leaving 14 bases between the germline ends. Germline values: CDR1 MNHEY, CDR2 SMNVEV (reference sequence). The CDR3 sequence is CASSSPGRQNYGYTF. DNA for the CDR3: TGTGCCAGCAGTTCCCCGGGACGGCAAAACTATGGCTACACCTTC.